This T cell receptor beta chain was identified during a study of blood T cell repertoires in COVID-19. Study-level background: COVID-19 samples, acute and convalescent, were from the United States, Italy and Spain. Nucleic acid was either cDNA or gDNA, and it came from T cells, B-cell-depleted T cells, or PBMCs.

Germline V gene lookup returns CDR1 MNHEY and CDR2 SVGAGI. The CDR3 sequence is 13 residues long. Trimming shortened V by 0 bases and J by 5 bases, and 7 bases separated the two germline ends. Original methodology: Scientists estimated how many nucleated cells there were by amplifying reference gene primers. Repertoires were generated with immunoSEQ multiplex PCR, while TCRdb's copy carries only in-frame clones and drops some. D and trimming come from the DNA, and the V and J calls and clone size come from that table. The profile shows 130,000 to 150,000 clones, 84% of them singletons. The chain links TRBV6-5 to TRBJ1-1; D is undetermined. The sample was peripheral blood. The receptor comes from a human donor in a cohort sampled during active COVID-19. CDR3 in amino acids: CASSYSPGTEAFF. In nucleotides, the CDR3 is TGTGCCAGCAGTTACTCTCCCGGGACTGAAGCTTTCTTT.